This T cell receptor beta chain was recorded in a study of chemoradiotherapy in HPV16-positive cancers. Study-level findings and limits: Non-HPV-specific T cells did not expand in tumors during treatment, whereas candidate HPV-specific clones and E7-related motifs did.

In regard to this clone: Its antigen remains unidentified.

Generated by immunoSEQ multiplex PCR, the TCRdb table keeps only in-frame clones and is missing some. The table shows some 25,000 clones, with approximately 94% occurring only once. The CDR3 covers 12 residues. CDR1 SQVTM and CDR2 ANQGSEA come from the germline V gene. V was clipped by 3 bases and J by 8 bases, with 10 bases between them. The specimen was taken from a patient who underwent chemoradiotherapy. The clonotype was recovered from a human donor with HPV-associated anogenital cancer. The J gene is TRBJ1-4, the V gene TRBV29-1; no firm D call. CDR3 bases: TGCAGCGTTGAGGTGATTGGAGAAAAACTGTTTTTT. This gives the protein CSVEVIGEKLFF.